This T cell receptor (beta chain) was profiled in a study of CD8+ T cells in alopecia areata. Broader study findings: Normal scalp had lower clonality than lesional scalp, with alopecia totalis/universalis lesions showing this most strongly.

To note about this clone: No antigen is known for it.

Reverse transcribed after extraction, RNA yielded cDNA as the sequencing template. Assay: immunoSEQ multiplex PCR; the TCRdb copy retains only in-frame clones and omits some. The data contain approximately 150,000 clones, 62% of them singletons. Per the germline V gene, CDR1 is SGHRS and CDR2 is YFSETQ. The CDR3 length is 13 residues. The V end lost 0 bases, the J end lost 14 bases, and 15 bases lay between the germline ends. Input material: CD8+ T cells sorted from blood. V is TRBV5-1 and J is TRBJ2-1, with a possible D match to TRBD1 (5 bases). The receptor's source is a human donor in good health. The CDR3: CASSLAMGPDEFF. Written as DNA, the CDR3 is TGCGCCAGCAGCTTGGCGATGGGGCCGGATGAGTTCTTC.